A selection of T cell receptor beta chains follows, all from one sample in a study of T cell changes during pregnancy in multiple sclerosis. The assay was immunoSEQ multiplex PCR, and TCRdb's table has in-frame clones only and misses some. The sample includes 35,000 to 50,000 clones, over 90% of them seen just once. Sequencing used CD8+ T cells from peripheral blood mononuclear cells, obtained in the third trimester of pregnancy. The receptors derive from a female donor with multiple sclerosis, enrolled in a pregnancy study. CDR3s include the opening cysteine and the closing phenylalanine or tryptophan. The D gene is left open where the match is weak. Expanded clones get a size class; other rows say once, few or many, or leave the size out.

D gene,V gene,J gene,clone size,CDR3 protein,CDR3 DNA
TRBD1,TRBV5-6,TRBJ2-7,NA,CASSPRTGSVEQYF,TGTGCCAGCAGCCCCCGGACAGGGTCGGTCGAGCAGTACTTC
TRBD2,TRBV4-1,TRBJ2-2,NA,CASSQVVPGGGSGELFF,TGCGCCAGCAGCCAAGTCGTTCCGGGGGGGGGTTCCGGGGAGCTGTTTTTT
TRBD1,TRBV10-1,TRBJ1-4,once,CASSESTKDRAPSREKLFF,TGCGCCAGCAGTGAGTCGACAAAGGACAGGGCCCCGTCTAGAGAAAAACTGTTTTTT
NA,TRBV7-9,TRBJ1-2,NA,CASSLGRVNDGYTF,TGTGCCAGCAGCTTGGGGAGGGTGAACGATGGCTACACCTTC
TRBD1,TRBV4-3,TRBJ2-3,NA,CASSLKNPGQGGDTQYF,TGCGCCAGCAGCCTTAAAAACCCGGGACAGGGCGGAGATACGCAGTATTTT
TRBD2,TRBV2,TRBJ2-5,NA,CATIPGLAVNRGETQYF,TGTGCCACTATTCCGGGACTAGCGGTCAACAGGGGGGAGACCCAGTACTTC
TRBD1,TRBV4-3,TRBJ1-2,NA,CASSQDRTGGAYGYTF,TGCGCCAGCAGCCAAGATCGGACAGGGGGGGCTTATGGCTACACCTTC
NA,TRBV11-3,TRBJ2-7,NA,CASSPVGGGSYEQYF,TGTGCCAGCAGCCCAGTCGGAGGGGGCAGCTACGAGCAGTACTTC
TRBD1,TRBV2,TRBJ1-4,NA,CASSEAPDRESFEKLFF,TGTGCCAGCAGTGAAGCTCCTGACAGGGAAAGTTTCGAAAAACTGTTTTTT
NA,TRBV27,TRBJ1-1,NA,CASKAGGGNTEAFF,TGTGCCAGCAAGGCCGGAGGAGGGAACACTGAAGCTTTCTTT
NA,TRBV27,TRBJ2-1,NA,CASSLVGGPLEQFF,TGTGCCAGCAGTTTAGTGGGGGGTCCCTTAGAGCAGTTCTTC
NA,TRBV4-3,TRBJ2-1,NA,CASSQDRFYNEQFF,TGCGCCAGCAGCCAAGACAGGTTTTACAATGAGCAGTTCTTC
NA,TRBV21-1,TRBJ2-5,NA,CASSKQEGLAGGRETQYF,TGTGCCAGCAGCAAACAGGAGGGACTAGCGGGGGGAAGGGAGACCCAGTACTTC
TRBD1,TRBV4-2,TRBJ2-6,NA,CASSPGQGTTGANVLTF,TGTGCCAGCAGCCCGGGACAGGGCACCACTGGGGCCAACGTCCTGACTTTC
NA,TRBV5-4,TRBJ1-1,NA,CASSRTVNTEAFF,TGTGCCAGCAGCCGGACTGTGAACACTGAAGCTTTCTTT
TRBD1,TRBV27,TRBJ2-7,NA,CASSRGQGSFYEQYF,TGTGCCAGCAGCAGGGGACAGGGTAGTTTCTACGAGCAGTACTTC
TRBD2,TRBV7-8,TRBJ2-1,NA,CASSLSGNYHEQFF,TGTGCCAGCAGCTTAAGCGGGAATTACCATGAGCAGTTCTTC
TRBD1,TRBV9,TRBJ2-7,NA,CASSVVGTGGGEQYF,TGTGCCAGCAGCGTAGTCGGGACAGGGGGAGGCGAGCAGTACTTC
TRBD1,TRBV5-8,TRBJ1-5,NA,CASSLEGAPWPQHF,TGTGCCAGCAGCTTGGAGGGGGCGCCGTGGCCCCAGCATTTT
TRBD2,TRBV15,TRBJ2-7,NA,CATSRRAGVFSEQYF,TGTGCCACCAGCAGGCGAGCGGGAGTGTTTTCCGAGCAGTACTTC
TRBD1,TRBV28,TRBJ1-2,NA,CASSLRTGYGYTF,TGTGCCAGCAGTTTACGGACAGGCTATGGCTACACCTTC
NA,TRBV7-9,TRBJ2-2,NA,CASSSRGSVGELFF,TGTGCCAGCAGCTCCCGGGGTAGCGTCGGGGAGCTGTTTTTT
NA,TRBV27,TRBJ2-7,NA,CASSYAGTRYEQYF,TGTGCCAGCAGTTATGCGGGAACTCGGTACGAGCAGTACTTC
NA,TRBV5-6,TRBJ1-2,NA,CASSLNWGQGYTF,TGTGCCAGCAGCTTAAATTGGGGGCAGGGATACACCTTC
TRBD1,TRBV9,TRBJ2-5,NA,CASSVGGQVKETQYF,TGTGCCAGCAGCGTAGGCGGACAGGTAAAAGAGACCCAGTACTTC
NA,TRBV11-3,TRBJ2-3,NA,CASSLRGSTSTDTQYF,TGTGCCAGCAGCTTGAGAGGGTCGACTAGCACAGATACGCAGTATTTT
TRBD2,TRBV18,TRBJ2-1,once,CASSPPGLADYNEQFF,TGTGCCAGCTCACCACCGGGACTAGCGGATTACAATGAGCAGTTCTTC
NA,TRBV6-5,TRBJ2-3,NA,CASESTDTQYF,TGTGCCAGCGAGAGTACAGATACGCAGTATTTT
NA,TRBV25-1,TRBJ1-5,NA,CASSAWGDQPQHF,TGTGCCAGCAGTGCATGGGGGGATCAGCCCCAGCATTTT
TRBD2,TRBV30,TRBJ2-3,NA,CAWSVRSGDTQYF,TGTGCCTGGAGTGTTCGTAGCGGGGATACGCAGTATTTT
NA,TRBV7-2,TRBJ2-7,NA,CASSLLLKSPYEQYF,TGTGCCAGCAGCCTCCTCCTAAAGTCGCCCTACGAGCAGTACTTC
TRBD2,TRBV5-5,TRBJ2-7,NA,CASLGGVSYEQYF,TGTGCCAGCCTTGGGGGGGTCTCCTACGAGCAGTACTTC
NA,TRBV6-5,TRBJ2-1,NA,CASSYYGSSYNEQFF,TGTGCCAGCAGTTACTACGGGAGCTCCTACAATGAGCAGTTCTTC
TRBD1,TRBV5-6,TRBJ2-3,NA,CASSSRQGTGTDTQYF,TGTGCCAGCAGCAGCCGACAGGGGACGGGCACAGATACGCAGTATTTT
TRBD1,TRBV5-1,TRBJ1-1,NA,CASSLEAGGTEAFF,TGCGCCAGCAGCTTGGAAGCAGGGGGGACTGAAGCTTTCTTT
NA,TRBV15,TRBJ1-1,NA,CATSPAGGADTEAFF,TGTGCCACCAGCCCAGCTGGGGGGGCGGACACTGAAGCTTTCTTT
NA,TRBV5-6,TRBJ2-5,NA,CASSQGLSGETQYF,TGTGCCAGCAGCCAGGGCTTAAGTGGGGAGACCCAGTACTTC
TRBD1,TRBV13,TRBJ1-3,NA,CASSPSGTGDIRSGNTIYF,TGTGCCAGCAGCCCATCCGGGACAGGGGACATTAGGTCTGGAAACACCATATATTTT
NA,TRBV4-3,TRBJ1-1,NA,CASSRAAGGAEAFF,TGCGCCAGCAGCCGCGCCGCCGGGGGGGCTGAAGCTTTCTTT
TRBD1,TRBV4-3,TRBJ1-1,few,CASSQIQGPNTEAFF,TGCGCCAGCAGCCAGATACAGGGGCCCAACACTGAAGCTTTCTTT
NA,TRBV7-9,TRBJ2-5,many,CASSLSGETQYF,TGTGCCAGCAGCTTATCCGGAGAGACCCAGTACTTC
NA,TRBV29-1,TRBJ1-1,NA,CSVDLDSNTEAFF,TGCAGCGTTGATCTGGACAGTAACACTGAAGCTTTCTTT
TRBD2,TRBV27,TRBJ2-3,NA,CASSSLAGETTDTQYF,TGTGCCAGCAGTTCCCTAGCGGGAGAGACGACAGATACGCAGTATTTT
NA,TRBV7-2,TRBJ1-1,NA,CASILPQGYTEAFF,TGTGCCAGCATTCTCCCCCAGGGTTACACTGAAGCTTTCTTT